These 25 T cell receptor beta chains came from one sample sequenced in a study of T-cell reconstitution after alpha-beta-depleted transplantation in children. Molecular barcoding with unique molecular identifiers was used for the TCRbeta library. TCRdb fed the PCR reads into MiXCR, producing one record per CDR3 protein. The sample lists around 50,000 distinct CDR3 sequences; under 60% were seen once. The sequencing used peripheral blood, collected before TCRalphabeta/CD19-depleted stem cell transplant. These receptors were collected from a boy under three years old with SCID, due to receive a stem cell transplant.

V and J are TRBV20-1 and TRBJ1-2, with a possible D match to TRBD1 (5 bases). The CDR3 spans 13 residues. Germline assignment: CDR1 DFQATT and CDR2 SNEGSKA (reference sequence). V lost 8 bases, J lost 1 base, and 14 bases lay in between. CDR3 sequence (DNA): TGCAGTATCCGGGACCAAGATAACTATGGCTACACCTTC. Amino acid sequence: CSIRDQDNYGYTF.

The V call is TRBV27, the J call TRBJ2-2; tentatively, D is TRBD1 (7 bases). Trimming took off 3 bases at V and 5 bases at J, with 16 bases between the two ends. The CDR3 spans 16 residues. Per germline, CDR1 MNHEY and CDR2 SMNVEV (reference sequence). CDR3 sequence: CASSFRWTGGTGELFF. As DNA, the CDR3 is TGTGCCAGCAGTTTTAGGTGGACAGGAGGGACCGGGGAGCTGTTTTTT.

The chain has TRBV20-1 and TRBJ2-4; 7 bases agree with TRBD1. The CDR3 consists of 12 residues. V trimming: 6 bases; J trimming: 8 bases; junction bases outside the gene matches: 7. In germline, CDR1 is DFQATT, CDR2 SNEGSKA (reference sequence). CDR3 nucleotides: TGCAGTGCCATGACAGGGCAGGACATTCAGTACTTC. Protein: CSAMTGQDIQYF.

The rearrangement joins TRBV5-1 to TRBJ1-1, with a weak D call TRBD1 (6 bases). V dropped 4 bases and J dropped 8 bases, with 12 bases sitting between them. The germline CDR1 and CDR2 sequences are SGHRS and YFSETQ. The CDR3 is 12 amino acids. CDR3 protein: CASSRGGLEAFF. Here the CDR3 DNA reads TGCGCCAGCAGCCGTGGGGGCCTCGAAGCTTTCTTT. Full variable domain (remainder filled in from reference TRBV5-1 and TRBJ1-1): KAGVTQTPRYLIKTRGQQVTLSCSPISGHRSVSWYQQTPGQGLQFLFEYFSETQRNKGNFPGRFSGRQFSNSRSEMNVSTLELGDSALYLCASSRGGLEAFFGQGTRLTVV.

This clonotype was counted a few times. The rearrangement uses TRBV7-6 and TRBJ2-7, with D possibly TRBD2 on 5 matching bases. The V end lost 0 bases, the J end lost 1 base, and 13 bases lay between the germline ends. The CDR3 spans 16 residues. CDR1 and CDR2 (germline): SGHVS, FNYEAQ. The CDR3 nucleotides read TGTGCCAGCAGCTTAGCGCGAAATAGAGGGTCCTACGAGCAGTACTTC. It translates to CASSLARNRGSYEQYF.

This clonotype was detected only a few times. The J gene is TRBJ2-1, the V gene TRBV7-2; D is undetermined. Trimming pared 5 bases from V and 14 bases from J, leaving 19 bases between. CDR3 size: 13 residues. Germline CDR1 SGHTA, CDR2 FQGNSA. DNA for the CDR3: TGTGCCAGCAGCCCCTACTCCGGCTATGGAGAGTTCTTC. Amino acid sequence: CASSPYSGYGEFF.

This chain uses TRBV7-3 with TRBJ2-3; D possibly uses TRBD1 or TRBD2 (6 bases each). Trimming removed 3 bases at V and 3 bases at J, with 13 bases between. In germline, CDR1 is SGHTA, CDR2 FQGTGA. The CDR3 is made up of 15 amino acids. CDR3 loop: CASSLGGQITDTQYF. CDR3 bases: TGTGCCAGCAGCTTGGGAGGACAGATAACAGATACGCAGTATTTT.

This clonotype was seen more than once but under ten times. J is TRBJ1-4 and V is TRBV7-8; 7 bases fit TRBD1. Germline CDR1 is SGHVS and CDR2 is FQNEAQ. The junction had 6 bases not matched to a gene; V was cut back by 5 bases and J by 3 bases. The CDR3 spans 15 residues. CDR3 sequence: CASSVVGTANEKLFF. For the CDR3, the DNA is TGTGCCAGCAGCGTCGTAGGGACAGCTAATGAAAAACTGTTTTTT.

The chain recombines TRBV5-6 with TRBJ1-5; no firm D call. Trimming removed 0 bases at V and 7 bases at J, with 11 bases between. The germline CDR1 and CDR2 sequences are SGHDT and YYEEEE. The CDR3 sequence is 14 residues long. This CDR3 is CASSLAPAGQPQHF. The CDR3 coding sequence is TGTGCCAGCAGCTTGGCCCCTGCGGGGCAGCCCCAGCATTTT.

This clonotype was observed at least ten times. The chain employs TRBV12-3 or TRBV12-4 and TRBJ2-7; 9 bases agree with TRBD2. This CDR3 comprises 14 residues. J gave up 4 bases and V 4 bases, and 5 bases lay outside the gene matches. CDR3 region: CASSSGTSSYEQYF. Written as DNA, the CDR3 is TGTGCCAGCAGTTCCGGGACTAGCAGTTACGAGCAGTACTTC.

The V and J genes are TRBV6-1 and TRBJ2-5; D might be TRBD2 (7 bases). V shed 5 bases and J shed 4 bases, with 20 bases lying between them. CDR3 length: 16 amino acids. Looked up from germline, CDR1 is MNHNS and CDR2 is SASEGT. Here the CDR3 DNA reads TGTGCCAGCAGTACGTCTCCCGGCCGGGGGGCAGAGACCCAGTACTTC. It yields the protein CASSTSPGRGAETQYF.

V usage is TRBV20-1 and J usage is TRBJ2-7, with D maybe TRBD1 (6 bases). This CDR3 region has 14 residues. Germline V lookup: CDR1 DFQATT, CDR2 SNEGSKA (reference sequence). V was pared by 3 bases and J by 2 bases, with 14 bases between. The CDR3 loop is CSASDRDIPYEQYF. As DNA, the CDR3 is TGCAGTGCTAGTGATCGGGACATCCCCTACGAGCAGTACTTC.

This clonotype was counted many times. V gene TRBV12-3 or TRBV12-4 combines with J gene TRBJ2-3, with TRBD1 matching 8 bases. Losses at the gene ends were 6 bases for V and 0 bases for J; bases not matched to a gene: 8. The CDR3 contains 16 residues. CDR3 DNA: TGTGCCAGCAGGAGAGACAGGGGCCTTAGCACAGATACGCAGTATTTT. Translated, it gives CASRRDRGLSTDTQYF.

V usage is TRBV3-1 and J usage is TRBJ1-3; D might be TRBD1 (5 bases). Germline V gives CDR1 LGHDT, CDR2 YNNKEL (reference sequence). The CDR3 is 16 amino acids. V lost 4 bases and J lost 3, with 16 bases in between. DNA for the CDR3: TGTGCCAGCAGCCGCCGTCAAGGGGCAGGTGGAAACACCATATATTTT. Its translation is CASSRRQGAGGNTIYF.

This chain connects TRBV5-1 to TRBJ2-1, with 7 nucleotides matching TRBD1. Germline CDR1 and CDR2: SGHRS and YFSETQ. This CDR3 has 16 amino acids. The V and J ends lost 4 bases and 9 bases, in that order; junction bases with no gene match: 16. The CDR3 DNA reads TGCGCCAGCAGCGTCAGAGGGGGCGCGTTCAAGGGTGAGCAGTTCTTC. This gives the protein CASSVRGGAFKGEQFF.

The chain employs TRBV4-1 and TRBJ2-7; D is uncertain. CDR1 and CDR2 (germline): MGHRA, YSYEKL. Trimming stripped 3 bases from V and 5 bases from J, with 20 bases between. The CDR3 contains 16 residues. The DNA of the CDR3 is TGCGCCAGCAGCCACGCTAATGGGGTCTCTTATGACGAGCAGTACTTC. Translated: CASSHANGVSYDEQYF.

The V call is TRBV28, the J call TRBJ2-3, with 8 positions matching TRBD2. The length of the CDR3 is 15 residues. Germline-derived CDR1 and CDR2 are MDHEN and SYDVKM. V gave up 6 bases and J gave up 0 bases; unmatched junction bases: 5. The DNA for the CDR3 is TGTGCCAGCAGCCCCGGGGGGGAAAGCACAGATACGCAGTATTTT. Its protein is CASSPGGESTDTQYF.

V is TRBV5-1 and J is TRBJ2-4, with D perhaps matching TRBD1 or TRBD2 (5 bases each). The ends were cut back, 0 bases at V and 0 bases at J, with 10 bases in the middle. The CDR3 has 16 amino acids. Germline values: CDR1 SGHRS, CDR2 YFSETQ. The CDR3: CASSLGGSLAKNIQYF. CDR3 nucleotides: TGCGCCAGCAGCTTGGGGGGGTCCCTAGCCAAAAACATTCAGTACTTC.

Written as DNA, the CDR3 is TGCAGTGCTAGACCCCCTAGCAGGGCCCCTGAAGCTTTCTTT. It translates to CSARPPSRAPEAFF. The chain couples TRBV20-1 to TRBJ1-1; possibly TRBD1 for D (5 bases). Germline assignment: CDR1 DFQATT and CDR2 SNEGSKA (reference sequence). CDR3 length: 14 residues. Trimming stripped 2 bases from V and 6 bases from J, with 16 bases between.

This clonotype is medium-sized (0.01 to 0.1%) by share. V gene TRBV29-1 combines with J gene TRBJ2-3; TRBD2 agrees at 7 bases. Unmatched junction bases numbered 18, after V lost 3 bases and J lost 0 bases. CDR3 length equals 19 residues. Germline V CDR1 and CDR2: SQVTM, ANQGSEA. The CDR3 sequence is CSVDALLADVPTSTDTQYF. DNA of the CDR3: TGCAGCGTTGACGCCCTTCTAGCGGACGTACCCACTAGCACAGATACGCAGTATTTT.

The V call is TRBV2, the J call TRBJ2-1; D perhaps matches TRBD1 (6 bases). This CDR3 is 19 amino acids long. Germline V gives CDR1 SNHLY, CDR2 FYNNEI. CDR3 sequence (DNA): TGTACCTGCAGTGGGCCTCTTTCGGACAGAAAAGGCTCCTACAATGAGCAGTTCTTC. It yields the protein CTCSGPLSDRKGSYNEQFF. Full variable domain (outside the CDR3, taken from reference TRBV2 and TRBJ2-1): EPEVTQTPSHQVTQMGQEVILRCVPISNHLYFYWYRQILGQKVEFLVSFYNNEISEKSEIFDDQFSVERPDGSNFTLKIRSTKLEDSAMYFCTCSGPLSDRKGSYNEQFFGPGTRLTVL.

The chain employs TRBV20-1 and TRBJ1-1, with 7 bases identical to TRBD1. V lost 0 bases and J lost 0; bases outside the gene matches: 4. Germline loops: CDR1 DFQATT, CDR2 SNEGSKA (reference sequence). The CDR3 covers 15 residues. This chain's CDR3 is CSARDRRGLNTEAFF. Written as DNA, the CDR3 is TGCAGTGCTAGAGATCGCAGGGGGTTGAACACTGAAGCTTTCTTT.

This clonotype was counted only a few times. CDR3 sequence reads: CASSPPSGSTDTQYF. CDR3 DNA sequence: TGTGCCAGCTCACCACCGTCAGGGAGCACAGATACGCAGTATTTT. The chain employs TRBV18 and TRBJ2-3, with a tentative D call TRBD1 (5 bases). With 0 bases removed from V and 0 bases from J, the gap between germline ends came to 7 bases. The length of the CDR3 is 15 residues. CDR1 KGHSH and CDR2 LQKENI come from the germline V gene.

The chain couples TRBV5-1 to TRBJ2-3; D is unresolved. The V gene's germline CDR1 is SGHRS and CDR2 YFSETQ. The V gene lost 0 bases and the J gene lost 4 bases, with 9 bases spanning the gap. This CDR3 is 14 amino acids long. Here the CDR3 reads CASSLETSADTQYF. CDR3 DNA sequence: TGCGCCAGCAGCTTGGAGACCAGCGCAGATACGCAGTATTTT.

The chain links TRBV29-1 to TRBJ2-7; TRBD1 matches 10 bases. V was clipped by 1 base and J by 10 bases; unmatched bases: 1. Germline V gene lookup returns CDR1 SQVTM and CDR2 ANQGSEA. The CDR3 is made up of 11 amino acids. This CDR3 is CSVEGDRGQYF. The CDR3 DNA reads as TGCAGCGTTGAAGGGGACAGGGGACAGTACTTC.